This T cell receptor (beta chain) is drawn from a study of blood T cell repertoires in COVID-19. This clone was seen a single time. Generated by immunoSEQ multiplex PCR, the TCRdb table keeps only in-frame clones and is missing some. The table includes 150,000 to 170,000 clones, about 90% detected once. Sequencing was done on a sample of peripheral blood. The receptor was isolated from a man aged 45-60 years with acute or convalescent COVID-19.

CDR3 sequence: CASSKLSSFFGELFF. The CDR3 region has the DNA TGTGCCAGCAGTAAACTTTCTAGCTTTTTCGGGGAGCTGTTTTTT. The chain uses TRBV28 and TRBJ2-2; TRBD2 is a possible D gene (5 bases). V shed 5 bases and J shed 7 bases, with 17 bases lying between them. Germline CDR1 is MDHEN and CDR2 is SYDVKM. The CDR3 is 15 amino acids. The whole variable domain, filled in from reference TRBV28 and TRBJ2-2, reads DVKVTQSSRYLVKRTGEKVFLECVQDMDHENMFWYRQDPGLGLRLIYFSYDVKMKEKGDIPEGYSVSREKKERFSLILESASTNQTSMYLCASSKLSSFFGELFFGEGSRLTVL.